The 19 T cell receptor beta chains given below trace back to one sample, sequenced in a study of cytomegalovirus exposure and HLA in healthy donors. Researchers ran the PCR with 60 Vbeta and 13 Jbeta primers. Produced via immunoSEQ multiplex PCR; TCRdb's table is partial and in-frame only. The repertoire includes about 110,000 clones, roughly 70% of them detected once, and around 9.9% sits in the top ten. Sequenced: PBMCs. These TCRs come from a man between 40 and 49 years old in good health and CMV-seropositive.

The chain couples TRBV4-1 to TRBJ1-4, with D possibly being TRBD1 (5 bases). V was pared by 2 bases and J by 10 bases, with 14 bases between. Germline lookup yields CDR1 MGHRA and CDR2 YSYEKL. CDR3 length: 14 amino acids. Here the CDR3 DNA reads TGCGCCAGCAGCCAACCACTGGACATTGGAAAACTGTTTTTT. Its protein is CASSQPLDIGKLFF.

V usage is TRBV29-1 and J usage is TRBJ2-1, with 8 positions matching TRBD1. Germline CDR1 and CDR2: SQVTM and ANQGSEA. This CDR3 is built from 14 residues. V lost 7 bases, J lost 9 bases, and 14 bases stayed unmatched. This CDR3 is CSEVQGASMGEQFF. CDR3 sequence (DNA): TGCAGCGAGGTTCAGGGGGCGTCGATGGGTGAGCAGTTCTTC.

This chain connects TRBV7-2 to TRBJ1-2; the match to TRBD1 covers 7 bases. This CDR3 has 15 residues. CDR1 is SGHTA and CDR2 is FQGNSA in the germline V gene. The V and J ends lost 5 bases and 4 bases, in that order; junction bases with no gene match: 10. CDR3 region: CASSPKGQGGYGYTF. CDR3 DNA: TGTGCCAGCAGCCCTAAAGGGCAGGGGGGCTATGGCTACACCTTC.

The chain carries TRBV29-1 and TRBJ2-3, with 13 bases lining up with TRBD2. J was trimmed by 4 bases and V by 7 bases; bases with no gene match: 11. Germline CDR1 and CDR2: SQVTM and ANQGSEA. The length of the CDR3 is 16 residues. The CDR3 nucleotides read TGCAGCGCTCTTGGACTAGCGGGAGTGGTGGCAGATACGCAGTATTTT. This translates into CSALGLAGVVADTQYF.

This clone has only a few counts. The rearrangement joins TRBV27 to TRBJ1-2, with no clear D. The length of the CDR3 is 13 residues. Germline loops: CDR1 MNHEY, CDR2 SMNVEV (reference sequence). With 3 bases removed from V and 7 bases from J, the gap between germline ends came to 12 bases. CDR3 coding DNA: TGTGCCAGCAGTTTCGGGTCGCAAACTGGCTACACCTTC. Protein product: CASSFGSQTGYTF.

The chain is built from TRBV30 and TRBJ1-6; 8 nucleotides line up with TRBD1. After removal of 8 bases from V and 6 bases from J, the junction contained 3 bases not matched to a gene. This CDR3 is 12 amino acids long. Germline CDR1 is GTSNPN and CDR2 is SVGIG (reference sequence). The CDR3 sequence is CARGQGNSPLHF. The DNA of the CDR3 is TGTGCCCGCGGACAGGGTAATTCACCCCTCCACTTT.

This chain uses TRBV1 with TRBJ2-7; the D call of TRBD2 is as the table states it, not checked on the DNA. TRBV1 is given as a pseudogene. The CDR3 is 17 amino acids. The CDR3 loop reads CTSSQNLAGGSLYEQYV. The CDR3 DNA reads TGCACCAGCAGCCAGAATTTAGCGGGAGGCTCGTTATACGAGCAGTACGTC.

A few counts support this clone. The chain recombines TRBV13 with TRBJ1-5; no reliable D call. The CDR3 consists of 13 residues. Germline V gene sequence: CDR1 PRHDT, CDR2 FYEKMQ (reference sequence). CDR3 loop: CYDEAGSPQPQHF. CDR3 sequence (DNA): TGTTATGATGAGGCGGGGTCCCCTCAGCCCCAGCATTTT.

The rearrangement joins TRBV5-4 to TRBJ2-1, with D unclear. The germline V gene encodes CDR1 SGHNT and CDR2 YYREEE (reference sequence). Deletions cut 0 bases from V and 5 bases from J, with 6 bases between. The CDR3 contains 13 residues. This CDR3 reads CASSLGRNNEQFF. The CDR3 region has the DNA TGTGCCAGCAGCTTGGGGAGAAACAATGAGCAGTTCTTC.

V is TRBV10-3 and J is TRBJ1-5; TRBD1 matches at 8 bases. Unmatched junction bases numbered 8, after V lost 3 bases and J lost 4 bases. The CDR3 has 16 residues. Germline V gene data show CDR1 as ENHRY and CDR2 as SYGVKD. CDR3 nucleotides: TGTGCCATCAGTGACCTCCGGACAGGGCCAAATCAGCCCCAGCATTTT. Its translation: CAISDLRTGPNQPQHF.

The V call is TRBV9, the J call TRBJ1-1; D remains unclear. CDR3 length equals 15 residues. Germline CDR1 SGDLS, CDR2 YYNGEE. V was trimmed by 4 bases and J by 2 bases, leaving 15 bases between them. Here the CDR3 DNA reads TGTGCCAGCAGCCCCGATCCAGGTTTAAACACTGAAGCTTTCTTT. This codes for CASSPDPGLNTEAFF. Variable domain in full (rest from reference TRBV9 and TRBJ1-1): DSGVTQTPKHLITATGQRVTLRCSPRSGDLSVYWYQQSLDQGLQFLIQYYNGEERAKGNILERFSAQQFPDLHSELNLSSLELGDSALYFCASSPDPGLNTEAFFGQGTRLTVV.

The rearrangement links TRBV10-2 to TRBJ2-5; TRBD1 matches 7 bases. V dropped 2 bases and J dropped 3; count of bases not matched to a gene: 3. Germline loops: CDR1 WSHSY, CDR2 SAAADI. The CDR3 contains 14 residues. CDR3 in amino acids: CASSEDRAKETQYF. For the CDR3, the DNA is TGCGCCAGCAGTGAGGACAGGGCAAAAGAGACCCAGTACTTC.

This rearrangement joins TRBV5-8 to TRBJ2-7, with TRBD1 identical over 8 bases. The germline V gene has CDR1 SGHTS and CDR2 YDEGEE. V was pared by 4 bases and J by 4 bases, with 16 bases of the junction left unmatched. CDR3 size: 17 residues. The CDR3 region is CASSLPQGVVASYEQYV. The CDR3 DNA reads TGTGCCAGCAGCCTTCCACAGGGGGTGGTAGCGTCTTACGAGCAGTACGTC.

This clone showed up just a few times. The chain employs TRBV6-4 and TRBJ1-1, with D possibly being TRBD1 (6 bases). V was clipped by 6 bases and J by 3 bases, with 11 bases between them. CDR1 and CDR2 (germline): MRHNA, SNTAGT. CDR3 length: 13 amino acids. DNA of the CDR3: TGTGCCAGCAGAGGGGACACTTACACTGAAGCTTTCTTT. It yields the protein CASRGDTYTEAFF.

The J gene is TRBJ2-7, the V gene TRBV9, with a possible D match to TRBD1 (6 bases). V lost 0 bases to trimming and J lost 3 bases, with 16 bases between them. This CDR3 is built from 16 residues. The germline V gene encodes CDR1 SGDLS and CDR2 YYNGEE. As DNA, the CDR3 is TGTGCCAGCAGCGTAGTCCCGACAGGAACCCTCTACGAGCAGTACTTC. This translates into CASSVVPTGTLYEQYF.

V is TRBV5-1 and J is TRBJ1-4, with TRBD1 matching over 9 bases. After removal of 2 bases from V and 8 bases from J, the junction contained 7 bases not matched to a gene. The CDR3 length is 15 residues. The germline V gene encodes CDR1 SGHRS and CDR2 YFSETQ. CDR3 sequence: CASSFGGQGDEKLFF. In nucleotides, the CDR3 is TGCGCCAGCAGCTTCGGGGGACAGGGTGACGAAAAACTGTTTTTT.

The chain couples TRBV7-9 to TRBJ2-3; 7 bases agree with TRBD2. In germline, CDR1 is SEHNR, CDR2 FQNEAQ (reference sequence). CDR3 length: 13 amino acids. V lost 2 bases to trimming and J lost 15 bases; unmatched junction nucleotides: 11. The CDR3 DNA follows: TGTGCCAGCAGCTTATCGGGAGTCTCGGGACTATATTTT. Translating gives CASSLSGVSGLYF.

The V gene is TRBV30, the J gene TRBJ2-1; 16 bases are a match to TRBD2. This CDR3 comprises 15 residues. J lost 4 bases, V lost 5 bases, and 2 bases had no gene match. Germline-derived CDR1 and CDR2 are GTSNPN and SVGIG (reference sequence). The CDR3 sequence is CAWGGLAGGYNEQFF. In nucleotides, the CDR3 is TGTGCCTGGGGGGGACTAGCGGGAGGGTACAATGAGCAGTTCTTC.

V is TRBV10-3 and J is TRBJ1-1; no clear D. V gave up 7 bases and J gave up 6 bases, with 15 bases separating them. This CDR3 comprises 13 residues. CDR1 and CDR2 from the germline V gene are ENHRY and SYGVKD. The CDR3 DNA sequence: TGTGCCATCATCGGGGATCTTGGCTCTGAAGCTTTCTTT. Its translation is CAIIGDLGSEAFF.